What follows are 2 T cell receptor beta chains derived from one specimen sequenced in a study of blood T cell repertoires in COVID-19 (dated by TCRdb to the early 2020s). The receptor library was made with the immunoSEQ multiplex PCR assay. The table was pulled from immuneACCESS by TCRdb, which kept in-frame rearrangements only. Such tables lose some clones; where checked, under half of the loss comes from unresolved V genes, and the rest has no known cause. This sample gives 110,000 or so clones in total; more than 80% of them show up just once. Under 11% of the sample is held by the ten biggest clonotypes. Material: peripheral blood. The origin of the receptors is a human donor in a cohort sampled during active COVID-19.

The chain links TRBV18 to TRBJ2-5, with 10 bases fitting TRBD1. The germline V gene encodes CDR1 KGHSH and CDR2 LQKENI. This CDR3 has 16 residues. Trimming at V came to 3 bases and at J to 1 base, leaving 5 bases not matched to a gene. The CDR3 loop is CASSPRQGAVQETQYF. DNA for the CDR3: TGTGCCAGCTCACCTAGACAGGGGGCCGTCCAAGAGACCCAGTACTTC.

The V gene is TRBV4-1, the J gene TRBJ2-5; D is undetermined. The CDR3 is 13 amino acids. Germline values: CDR1 MGHRA, CDR2 YSYEKL. V lost 0 bases and J 4 bases, leaving 6 bases between the germline ends. DNA for the CDR3: TGCGCCAGCAGCCAAGATCCGGGAGAGACCCAGTACTTC. The encoded protein is CASSQDPGETQYF.